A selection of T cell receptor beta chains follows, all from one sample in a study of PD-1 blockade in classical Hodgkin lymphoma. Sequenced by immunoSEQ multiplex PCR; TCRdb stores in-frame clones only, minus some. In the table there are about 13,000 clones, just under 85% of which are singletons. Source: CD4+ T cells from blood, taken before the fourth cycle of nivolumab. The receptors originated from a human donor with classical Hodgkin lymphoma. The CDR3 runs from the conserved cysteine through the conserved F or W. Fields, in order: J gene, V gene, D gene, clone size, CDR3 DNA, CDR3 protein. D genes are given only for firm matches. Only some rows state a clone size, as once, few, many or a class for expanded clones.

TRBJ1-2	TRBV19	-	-	TGTGCCAGTAGTATCACGGCCACTAACTATGGCTACACCTTC	CASSITATNYGYTF
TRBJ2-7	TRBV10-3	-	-	TGTGCCATCACTCCGGGCCCCAGGAGCTCCTACGAGCAGTACTTC	CAITPGPRSSYEQYF
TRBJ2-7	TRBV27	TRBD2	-	TGTGCCAGCAGTTTATGGGGACTAGCGGGAGATCGGTCCTACGAGCAGTACTTC	CASSLWGLAGDRSYEQYF
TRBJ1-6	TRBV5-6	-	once	TGTGCCAGCAGTTGGGGGATTTTTAATTCACCCCTCCACTTT	CASSWGIFNSPLHF
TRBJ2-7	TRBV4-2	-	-	TGTGCCAGCAGCCAAGAAGGAGGGGCGGGGACACCCTACGAGCAGTACTTC	CASSQEGGAGTPYEQYF
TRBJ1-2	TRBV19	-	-	TGTGCCAGTAGAACCTACGTTACAGGCCCCAACTATGGCTACACCTTC	CASRTYVTGPNYGYTF
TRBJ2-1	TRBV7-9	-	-	TGTGCCAGCAGCTTAGGGGCTGAGCAGTTCTTC	CASSLGAEQFF
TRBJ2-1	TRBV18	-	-	TGTGCCAGCTCCCTCTCCGGGCCCTACAATGAGCAGTTCTTC	CASSLSGPYNEQFF
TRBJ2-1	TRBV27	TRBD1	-	TGTGCCAGCAGTCCCAGGGGGCGCGTTAATGAGCAGTTCTTC	CASSPRGRVNEQFF
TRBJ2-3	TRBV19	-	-	TGTGCCAGTAGTATTAGTCGGGGTACGCAGTATTTT	CASSISRGTQYF
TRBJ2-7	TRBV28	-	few	TGTGCCAGCAGCCGCGACAGCCTCTCTTACGAGCAGTACTTC	CASSRDSLSYEQYF
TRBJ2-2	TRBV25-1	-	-	TGTGCCAGCAGTAACAGGGTCGCCGGGGAGCTGTTTTTT	CASSNRVAGELFF
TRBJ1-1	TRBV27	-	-	TGTGCCAGCAGCTGGGGAGTCGGAGGGGGCACTGAAGCTTTCTTT	CASSWGVGGGTEAFF
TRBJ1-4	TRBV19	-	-	TGTGCCAGTAGTGCCTGGACAGTACATGAAAAACTGTTTTTT	CASSAWTVHEKLFF
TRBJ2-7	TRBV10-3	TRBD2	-	TGTGCCATCCGGGGGAACGGGAGGCGAAATTCCTACGAGCAGTACTTC	CAIRGNGRRNSYEQYF
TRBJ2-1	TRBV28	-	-	TGTGCCAGCAGTGCCAGGAGCAATGAGCAGTTCTTC	CASSARSNEQFF
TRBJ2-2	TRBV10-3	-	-	TGTGCCATCAGTGAGTCGAATTTAAGGGAGCTGTTTTTT	CAISESNLRELFF
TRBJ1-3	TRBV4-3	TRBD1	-	TGCGCCAGCAGCCAAGGAGGGGGCAGCTCTGGAAACACCATATATTTT	CASSQGGGSSGNTIYF
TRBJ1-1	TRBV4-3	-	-	TGCGCCAGCAGCCAAGAGAGGCGGGGCACTGAAGCTTTCTTT	CASSQERRGTEAFF
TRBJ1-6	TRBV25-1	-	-	TGTGCCACCTCCCCACGCTCCGGGATTCACCCCCTCCACTTT	CATSPRSGIHPLHF
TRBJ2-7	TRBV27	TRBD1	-	TGTGCCAGCAGTTGGACAGGGGTGCACGAGCAGTACTTC	CASSWTGVHEQYF
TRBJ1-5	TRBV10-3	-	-	TGTGCCATCAGTCCGGCTGGCAATCAGCCCCAGCATTTT	CAISPAGNQPQHF
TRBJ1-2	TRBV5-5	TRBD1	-	TGTGCCAGTAAAACTACCGGGACAGATCTATATGGCTACACCTTC	CASKTTGTDLYGYTF
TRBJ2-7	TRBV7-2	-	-	TGTGCCAGCAGCCTCCGGGACAAAGAGCAGTACTTC	CASSLRDKEQYF
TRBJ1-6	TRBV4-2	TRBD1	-	TGTGCCAGCAGCCAAGACCCACAGGGGGTCCATTCACCCCTCCACTTT	CASSQDPQGVHSPLHF
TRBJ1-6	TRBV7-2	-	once	TGTGCCAGCAGCTCCGGGACAAATTCACCCCTCCACTTT	CASSSGTNSPLHF
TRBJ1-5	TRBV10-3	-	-	TGTGCCACCGGTCTTGGATTACAGATCAATCAGCCCCAGCATTTT	CATGLGLQINQPQHF
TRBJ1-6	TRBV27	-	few	TGTGCCAGTTACCCCGGGACATATAATTCACCCCTCCACTTT	CASYPGTYNSPLHF
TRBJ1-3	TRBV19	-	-	TGTGCCAGTAGTATACCCGGCCGGGAACCTGGAAACACCATATATTTT	CASSIPGREPGNTIYF
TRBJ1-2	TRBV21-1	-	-	TGTGCCAGCAGCAAAGAAACACAGGGGGCGTCTAGCTATGGCTACACCTTC	CASSKETQGASSYGYTF
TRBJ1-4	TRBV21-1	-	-	TGTGCCAGCATCCCCGGGGGGAGTGAAAAACTGTTTTTT	CASIPGGSEKLFF
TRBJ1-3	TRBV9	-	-	TGTGCCAGCAGCGTAGAGCACTCTGGAAACACCATATATTTT	CASSVEHSGNTIYF
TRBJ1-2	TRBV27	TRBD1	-	TGTGCCAGCCTCCCAGGGGGTCTAGCCCCAGACGGCTACACCTTC	CASLPGGLAPDGYTF
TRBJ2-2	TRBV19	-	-	TGTGCCAGTAGACCGGGTACGAACACCGGGGAGCTGTTTTTT	CASRPGTNTGELFF
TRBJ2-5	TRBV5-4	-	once	TGTGCCAGCAGCTCGCAAGAGACCCAGTACTTC	CASSSQETQYF
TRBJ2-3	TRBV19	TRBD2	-	TGTGCCAGTACCCGACTAGCGGGAGCTGATACGCAGTATTTT	CASTRLAGADTQYF
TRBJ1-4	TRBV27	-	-	TGTGCCAGCAGTTGGCGGTGGGATAATGAAAAACTGTTTTTT	CASSWRWDNEKLFF
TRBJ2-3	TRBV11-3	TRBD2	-	TGTGCCAGCAGCTTAGATCGGGGGGGTACGCAGTATTTT	CASSLDRGGTQYF
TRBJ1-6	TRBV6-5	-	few	TGTGCCAGCAGTTACTCCGCGAGGACGGGGAATTCACCCCTCCACTTT	CASSYSARTGNSPLHF